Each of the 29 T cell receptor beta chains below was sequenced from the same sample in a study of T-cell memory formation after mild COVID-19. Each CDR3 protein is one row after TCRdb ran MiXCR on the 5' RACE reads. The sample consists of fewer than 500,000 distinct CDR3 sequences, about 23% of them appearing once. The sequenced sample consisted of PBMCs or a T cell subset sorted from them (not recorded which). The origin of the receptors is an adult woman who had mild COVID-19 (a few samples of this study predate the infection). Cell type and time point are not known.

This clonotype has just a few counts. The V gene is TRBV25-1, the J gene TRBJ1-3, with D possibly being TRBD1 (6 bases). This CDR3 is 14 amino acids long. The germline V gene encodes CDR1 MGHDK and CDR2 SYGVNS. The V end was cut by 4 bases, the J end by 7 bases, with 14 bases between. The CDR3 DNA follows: TGTGCCAGCAGTGTTTCAGGGGATTCGAACACCATATATTTT. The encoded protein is CASSVSGDSNTIYF.

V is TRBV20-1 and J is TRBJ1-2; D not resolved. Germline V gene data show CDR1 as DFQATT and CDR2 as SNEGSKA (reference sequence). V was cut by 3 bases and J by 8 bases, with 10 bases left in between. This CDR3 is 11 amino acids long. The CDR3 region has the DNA TGCAGTGCTAGTTGGACTGACGGCTACACCTTC. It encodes CSASWTDGYTF.

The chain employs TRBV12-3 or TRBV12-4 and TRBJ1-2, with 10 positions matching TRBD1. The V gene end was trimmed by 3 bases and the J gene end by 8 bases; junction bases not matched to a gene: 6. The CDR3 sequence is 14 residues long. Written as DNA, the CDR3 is TGTGCCAGCAGTTTTGGGACAGGGGTCTGGGGCTACACCTTC. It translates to CASSFGTGVWGYTF.

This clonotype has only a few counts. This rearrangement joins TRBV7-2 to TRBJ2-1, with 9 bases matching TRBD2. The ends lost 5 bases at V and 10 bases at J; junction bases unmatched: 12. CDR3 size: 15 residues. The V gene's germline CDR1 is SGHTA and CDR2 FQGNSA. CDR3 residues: CASSNAQRGVWEQFF. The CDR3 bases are TGTGCCAGCAGCAACGCCCAGCGGGGGGTATGGGAGCAGTTCTTC.

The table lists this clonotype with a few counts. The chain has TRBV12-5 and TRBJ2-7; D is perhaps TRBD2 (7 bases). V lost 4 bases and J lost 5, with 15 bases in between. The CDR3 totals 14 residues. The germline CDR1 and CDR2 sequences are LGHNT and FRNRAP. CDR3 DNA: TGTGCTAGTGGTTATTCCGGGGGGCCCAACGAGCAGTACTTC. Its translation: CASGYSGGPNEQYF.

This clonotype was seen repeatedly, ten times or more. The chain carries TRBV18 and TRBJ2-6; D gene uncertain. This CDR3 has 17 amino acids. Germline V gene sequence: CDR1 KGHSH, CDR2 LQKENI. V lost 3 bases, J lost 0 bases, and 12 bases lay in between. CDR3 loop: CASSPSGRVSGANVLTF. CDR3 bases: TGTGCCAGCTCACCCTCGGGCAGAGTCTCTGGGGCCAACGTCCTGACTTTC.

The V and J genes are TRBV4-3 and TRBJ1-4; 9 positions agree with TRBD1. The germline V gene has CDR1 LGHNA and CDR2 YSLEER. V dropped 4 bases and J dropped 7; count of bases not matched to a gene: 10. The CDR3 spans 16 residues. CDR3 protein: CASSPQQGARGEKLFF. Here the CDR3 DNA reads TGCGCCAGCAGCCCCCAACAGGGGGCGAGGGGTGAAAAACTGTTTTTT.

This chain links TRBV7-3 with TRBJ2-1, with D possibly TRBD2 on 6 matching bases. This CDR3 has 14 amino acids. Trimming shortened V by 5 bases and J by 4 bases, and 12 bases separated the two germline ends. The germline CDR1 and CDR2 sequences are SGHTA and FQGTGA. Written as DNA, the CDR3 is TGTGCCAGCAGCCCGGGGGACGGATACAATGAGCAGTTCTTC. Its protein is CASSPGDGYNEQFF. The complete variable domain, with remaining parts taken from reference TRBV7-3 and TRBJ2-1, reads GAGVSQTPSNKVTEKGKYVELRCDPISGHTALYWYRQSLGQGPEFLIYFQGTGAADDSGLPNDRFFAVRPEGSVSTLKIQRTERGDSAVYLCASSPGDGYNEQFFGPGTRLTVL.

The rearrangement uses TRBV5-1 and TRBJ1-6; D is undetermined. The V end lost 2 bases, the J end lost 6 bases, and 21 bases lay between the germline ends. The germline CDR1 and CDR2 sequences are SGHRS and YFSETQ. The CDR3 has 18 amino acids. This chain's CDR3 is CASSFGSSTQPLNSPLHF. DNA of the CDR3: TGCGCCAGCAGCTTCGGGAGTTCCACCCAGCCCCTTAATTCACCCCTCCACTTT.

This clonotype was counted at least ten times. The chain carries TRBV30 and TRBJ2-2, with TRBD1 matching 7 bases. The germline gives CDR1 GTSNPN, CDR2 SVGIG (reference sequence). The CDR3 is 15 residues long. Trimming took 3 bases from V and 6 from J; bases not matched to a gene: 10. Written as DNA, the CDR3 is TGTGCCTGGAGAGAGACAGGGTTCGTCCCCGGGGAGCTGTTTTTT. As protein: CAWRETGFVPGELFF.

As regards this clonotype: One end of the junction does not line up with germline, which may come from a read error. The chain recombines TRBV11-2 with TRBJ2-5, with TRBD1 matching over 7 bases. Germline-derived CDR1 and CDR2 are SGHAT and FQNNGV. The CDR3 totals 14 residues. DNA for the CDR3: TGTGACAGCAGAAACCGAACAGGGGTGGAGACCCAGTACTTC. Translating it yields CDSRNRTGVETQYF.

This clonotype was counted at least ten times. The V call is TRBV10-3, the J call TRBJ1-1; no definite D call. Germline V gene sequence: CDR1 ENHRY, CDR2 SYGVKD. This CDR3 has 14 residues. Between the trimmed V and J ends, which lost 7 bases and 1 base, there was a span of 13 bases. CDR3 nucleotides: TGTGCCATCAAAGGACGGGAACAGAACACTGAAGCTTTCTTT. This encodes CAIKGREQNTEAFF.

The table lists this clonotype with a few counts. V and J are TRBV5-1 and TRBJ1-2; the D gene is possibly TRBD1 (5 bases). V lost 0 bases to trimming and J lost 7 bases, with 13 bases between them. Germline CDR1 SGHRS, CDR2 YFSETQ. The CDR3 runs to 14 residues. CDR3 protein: CASSLDPEGTGYTF. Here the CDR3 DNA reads TGCGCCAGCAGCTTGGATCCCGAGGGGACTGGCTACACCTTC.

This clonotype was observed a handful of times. CDR3 residues: CASSPRTANYGYTF. The CDR3 DNA is TGTGCCAGCTCACCAAGGACGGCTAACTATGGCTACACCTTC. The chain uses TRBV18 and TRBJ1-2; D unresolved. The V end was cut by 2 bases, the J end by 0 bases, with 7 bases between. Germline-derived CDR1 and CDR2 are KGHSH and LQKENI. The CDR3 has 14 amino acids.

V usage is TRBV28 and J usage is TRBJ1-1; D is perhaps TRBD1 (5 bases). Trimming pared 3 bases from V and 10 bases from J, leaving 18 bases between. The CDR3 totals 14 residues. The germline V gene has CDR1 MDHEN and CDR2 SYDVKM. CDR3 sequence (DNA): TGTGCCAGCAGTTTTTGGGGAGGGGAGGGCGGAGCTTTCTTT. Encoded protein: CASSFWGGEGGAFF.

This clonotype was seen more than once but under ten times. The CDR3 protein is CATSEGTEADTGELFF. CDR3 nucleotides: TGTGCCACCAGTGAAGGGACCGAAGCTGACACCGGGGAGCTGTTTTTT. V is TRBV24-1 and J is TRBJ2-2; D may match TRBD1 or TRBD2 (5 bases each). Germline CDR1 reads KGHDR; CDR2 reads SFDVKD. This CDR3 comprises 16 residues. Trimming pared 4 bases from V and 3 bases from J, leaving 14 bases between.

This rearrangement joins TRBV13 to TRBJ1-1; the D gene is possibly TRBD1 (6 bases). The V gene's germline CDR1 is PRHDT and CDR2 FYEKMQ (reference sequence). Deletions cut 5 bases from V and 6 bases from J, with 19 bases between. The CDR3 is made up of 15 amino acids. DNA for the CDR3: TGTGCCAGCAGCCCCTCCTTAGACAGGACCCCTGAAGCTTTCTTT. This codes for CASSPSLDRTPEAFF. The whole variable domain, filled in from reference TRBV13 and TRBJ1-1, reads AAGVIQSPRHLIKEKRETATLKCYPIPRHDTVYWYQQGPGQDPQFLISFYEKMQSDKGSIPDRFSAQQFSDYHSELNMSSLELGDSALYFCASSPSLDRTPEAFFGQGTRLTVV.

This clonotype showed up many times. CDR3 sequence reads: CATSTVQETQYF. The CDR3 DNA reads TGTGCCACCAGCACAGTTCAAGAGACCCAGTACTTC. The chain has TRBV15 and TRBJ2-5; D is ambiguous. This CDR3 has 12 amino acids. Trimming cost V 4 bases and J 2 bases, with 5 bases left between them. Germline CDR1 is LNHNV and CDR2 is YYDKDF (reference sequence).

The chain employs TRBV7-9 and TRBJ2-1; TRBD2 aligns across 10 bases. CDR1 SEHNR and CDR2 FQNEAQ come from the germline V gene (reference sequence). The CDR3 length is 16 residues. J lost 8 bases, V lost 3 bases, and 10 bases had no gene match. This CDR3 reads CASSFGTSGKYDEQFF. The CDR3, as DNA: TGTGCCAGCAGCTTTGGCACTAGCGGGAAGTATGATGAGCAGTTCTTC. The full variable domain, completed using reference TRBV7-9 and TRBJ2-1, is DTGVSQNPRHKITKRGQNVTFRCDPISEHNRLYWYRQTLGQGPEFLTYFQNEAQLEKSRLLSDRFSAERPKGSFSTLEIQRTEQGDSAMYLCASSFGTSGKYDEQFFGPGTRLTVL.

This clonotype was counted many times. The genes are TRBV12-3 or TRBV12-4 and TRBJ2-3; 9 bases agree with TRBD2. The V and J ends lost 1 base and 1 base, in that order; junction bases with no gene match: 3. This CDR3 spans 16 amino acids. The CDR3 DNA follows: TGTGCCAGCAGTTTAGAGCGGGAGGTAGGCACAGATACGCAGTATTTT. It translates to CASSLEREVGTDTQYF.

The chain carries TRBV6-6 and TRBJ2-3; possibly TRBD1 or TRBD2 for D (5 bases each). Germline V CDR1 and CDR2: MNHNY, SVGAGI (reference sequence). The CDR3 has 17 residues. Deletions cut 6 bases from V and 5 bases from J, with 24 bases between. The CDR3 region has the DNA TGTGCCAGCAGCCGTCCCAGCGGAGGCCTAAGGGGAGATACGCAGTATTTT. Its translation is CASSRPSGGLRGDTQYF.

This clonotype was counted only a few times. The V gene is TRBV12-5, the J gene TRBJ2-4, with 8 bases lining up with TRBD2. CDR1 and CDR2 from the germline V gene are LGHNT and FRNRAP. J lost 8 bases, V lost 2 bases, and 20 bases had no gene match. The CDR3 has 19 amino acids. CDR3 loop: CASGLLPPSGPIVGDIQYF. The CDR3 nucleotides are TGTGCTAGTGGTTTGCTCCCCCCTAGCGGGCCGATAGTCGGGGACATTCAGTACTTC. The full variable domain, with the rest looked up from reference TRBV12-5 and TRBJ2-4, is DARVTQTPRHKVTEMGQEVTMRCQPILGHNTVFWYRQTMMQGLELLAYFRNRAPLDDSGMPKDRFSAEMPDATLATLKIQPSEPRDSAVYFCASGLLPPSGPIVGDIQYFGAGTRLSVL.

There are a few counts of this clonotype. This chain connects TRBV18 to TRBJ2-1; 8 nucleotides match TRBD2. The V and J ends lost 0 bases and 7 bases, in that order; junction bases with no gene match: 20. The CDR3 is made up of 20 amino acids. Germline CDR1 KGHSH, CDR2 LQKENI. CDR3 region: CASSPPGLLAGLLTGNEQFF. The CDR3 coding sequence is TGTGCCAGCTCACCACCCGGTTTGTTAGCGGGACTTTTAACGGGGAATGAGCAGTTCTTC.

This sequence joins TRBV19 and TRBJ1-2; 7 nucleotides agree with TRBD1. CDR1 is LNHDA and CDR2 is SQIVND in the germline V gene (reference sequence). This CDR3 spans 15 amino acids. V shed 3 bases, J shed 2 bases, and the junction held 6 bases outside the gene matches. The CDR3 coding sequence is TGTGCCAGTAGTATTCAAGGGGGCCCAAACTATGGCTACACCTTC. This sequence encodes CASSIQGGPNYGYTF.

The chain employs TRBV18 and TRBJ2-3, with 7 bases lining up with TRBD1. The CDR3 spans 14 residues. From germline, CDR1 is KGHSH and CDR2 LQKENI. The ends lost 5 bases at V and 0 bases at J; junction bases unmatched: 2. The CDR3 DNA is TGTGCCAGCTCAGAACAGGGGAGCACAGATACGCAGTATTTT. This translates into CASSEQGSTDTQYF.

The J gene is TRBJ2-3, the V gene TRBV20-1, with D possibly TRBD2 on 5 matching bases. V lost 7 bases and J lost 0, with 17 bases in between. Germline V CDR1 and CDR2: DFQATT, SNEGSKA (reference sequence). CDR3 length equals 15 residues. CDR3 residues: CSVKRAGGSTDTQYF. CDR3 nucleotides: TGCAGTGTTAAGAGGGCCGGCGGGAGCACAGATACGCAGTATTTT.

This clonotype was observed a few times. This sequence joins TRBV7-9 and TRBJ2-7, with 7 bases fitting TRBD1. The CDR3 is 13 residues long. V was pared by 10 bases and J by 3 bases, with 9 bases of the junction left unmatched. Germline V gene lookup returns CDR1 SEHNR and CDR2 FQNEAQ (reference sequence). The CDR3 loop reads CAIDGDSSYEQYF. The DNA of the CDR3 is TGTGCCATTGACGGGGACAGCAGCTACGAGCAGTACTTC.

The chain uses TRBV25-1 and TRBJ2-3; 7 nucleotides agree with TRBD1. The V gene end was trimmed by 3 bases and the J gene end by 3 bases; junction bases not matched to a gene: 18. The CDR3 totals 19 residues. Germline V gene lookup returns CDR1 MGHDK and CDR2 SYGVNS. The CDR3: CASSEPRDSLLRRTDTQYF. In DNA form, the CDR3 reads TGTGCCAGCAGTGAGCCCCGGGACAGCCTCCTAAGGAGGACAGATACGCAGTATTTT.

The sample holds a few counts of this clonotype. CDR3: CASSFLSWGANTGELFF. The CDR3 coding sequence is TGTGCCAGCAGCTTTCTAAGTTGGGGGGCGAACACCGGGGAGCTGTTTTTT. The chain has TRBV7-2 and TRBJ2-2; the D gene is possibly TRBD2 (6 bases). Trimming took off 3 bases at V and 0 bases at J, with 14 bases between the two ends. The CDR3 totals 17 residues. Germline loops: CDR1 SGHTA, CDR2 FQGNSA.